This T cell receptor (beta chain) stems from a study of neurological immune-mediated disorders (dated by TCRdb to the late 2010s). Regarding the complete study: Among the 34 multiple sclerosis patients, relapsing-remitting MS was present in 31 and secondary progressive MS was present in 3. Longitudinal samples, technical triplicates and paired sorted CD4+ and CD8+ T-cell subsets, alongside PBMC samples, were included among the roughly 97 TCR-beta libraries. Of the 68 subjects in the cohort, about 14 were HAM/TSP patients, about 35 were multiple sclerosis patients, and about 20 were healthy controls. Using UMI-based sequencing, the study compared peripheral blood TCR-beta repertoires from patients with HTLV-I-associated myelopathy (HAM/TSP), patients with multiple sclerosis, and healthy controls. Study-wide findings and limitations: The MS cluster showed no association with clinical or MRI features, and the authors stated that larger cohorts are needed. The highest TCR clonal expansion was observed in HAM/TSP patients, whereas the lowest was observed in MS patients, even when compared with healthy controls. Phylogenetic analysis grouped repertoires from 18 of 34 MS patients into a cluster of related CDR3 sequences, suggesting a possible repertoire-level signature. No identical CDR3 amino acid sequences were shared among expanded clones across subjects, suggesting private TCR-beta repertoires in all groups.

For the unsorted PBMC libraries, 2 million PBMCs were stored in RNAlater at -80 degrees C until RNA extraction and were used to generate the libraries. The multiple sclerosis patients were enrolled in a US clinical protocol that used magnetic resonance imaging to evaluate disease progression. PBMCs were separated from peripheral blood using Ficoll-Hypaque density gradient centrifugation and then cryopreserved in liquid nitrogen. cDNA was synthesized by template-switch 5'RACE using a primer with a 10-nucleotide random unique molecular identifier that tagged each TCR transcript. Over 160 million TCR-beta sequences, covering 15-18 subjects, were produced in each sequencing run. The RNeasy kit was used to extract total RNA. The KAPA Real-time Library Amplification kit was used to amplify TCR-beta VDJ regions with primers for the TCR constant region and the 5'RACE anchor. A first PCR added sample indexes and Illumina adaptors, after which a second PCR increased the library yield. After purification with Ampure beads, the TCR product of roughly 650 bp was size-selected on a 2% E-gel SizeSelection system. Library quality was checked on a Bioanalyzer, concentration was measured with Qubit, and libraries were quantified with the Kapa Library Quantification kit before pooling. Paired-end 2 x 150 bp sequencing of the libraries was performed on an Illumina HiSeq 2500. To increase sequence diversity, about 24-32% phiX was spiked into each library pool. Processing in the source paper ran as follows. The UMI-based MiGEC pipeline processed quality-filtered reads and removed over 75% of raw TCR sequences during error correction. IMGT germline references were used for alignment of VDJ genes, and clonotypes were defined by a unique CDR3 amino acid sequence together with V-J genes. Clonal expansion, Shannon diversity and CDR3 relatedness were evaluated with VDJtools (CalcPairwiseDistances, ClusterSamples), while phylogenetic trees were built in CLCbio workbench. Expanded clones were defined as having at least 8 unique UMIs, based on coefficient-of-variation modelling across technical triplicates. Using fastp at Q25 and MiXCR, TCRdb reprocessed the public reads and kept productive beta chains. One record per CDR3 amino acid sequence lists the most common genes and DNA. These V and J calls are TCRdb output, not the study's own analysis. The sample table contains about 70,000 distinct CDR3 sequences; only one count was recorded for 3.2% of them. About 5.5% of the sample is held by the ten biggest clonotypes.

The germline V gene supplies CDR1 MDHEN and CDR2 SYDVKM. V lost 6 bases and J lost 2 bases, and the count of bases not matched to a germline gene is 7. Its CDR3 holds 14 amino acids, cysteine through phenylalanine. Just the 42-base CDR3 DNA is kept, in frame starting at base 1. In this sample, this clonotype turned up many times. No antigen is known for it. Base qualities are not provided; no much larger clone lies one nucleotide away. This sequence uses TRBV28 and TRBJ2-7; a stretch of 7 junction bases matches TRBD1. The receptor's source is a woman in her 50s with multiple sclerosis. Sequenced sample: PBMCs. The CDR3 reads CASRTGTATYEQYF. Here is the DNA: TGTGCCAGCAGAACCGGGACAGCAACCTACGAGCAGTACTTC.